One sample yielded the 22 T cell receptor beta chains listed below, sequenced in a study of cytomegalovirus exposure and HLA in healthy donors. The primer mix had 60 Vbeta and 13 Jbeta primers. Sequenced by immunoSEQ multiplex PCR; TCRdb stores in-frame clones only, minus some. The sample includes 58,000 or so clones, roughly 70% of them seen just once. Sequencing was carried out using PBMCs. Receptor source: a man aged 50-60 years in good health and CMV-seropositive.

This rearrangement joins TRBV30 to TRBJ2-1; D unclear. Deletions cut 0 bases from V and 6 bases from J, with 15 bases between. CDR3 length: 15 residues. CDR1 and CDR2 (germline): GTSNPN, SVGIG (reference sequence). The CDR3 loop reads CAWSVHFEVRNEQFF. The CDR3 DNA follows: TGTGCCTGGAGTGTCCACTTCGAAGTACGCAATGAGCAGTTCTTC.

The sample holds a few counts of this clone. The chain links TRBV2 to TRBJ2-1, with 8 bases identical to TRBD2. Germline lookup yields CDR1 SNHLY and CDR2 FYNNEI. CDR3 length: 15 amino acids. V shed 6 bases and J 3 bases; nucleotides not matched to a gene: 7. CDR3 nucleotides: TGTGCCAGCAGAGGATGGGGACTAGTCTACAATGAGCAGTTCTTC. Protein: CASRGWGLVYNEQFF.

This chain uses TRBV6-6 with TRBJ2-7; TRBD2 matches at 8 bases. V dropped 0 bases and J dropped 0; count of bases not matched to a gene: 4. CDR1 is MNHNY, CDR2 SVGAGI, per germline (reference sequence). The CDR3 has 16 residues. CDR3 DNA sequence: TGTGCCAGCAGTTACTCAGCGGGGGCTAACTCCTACGAGCAGTACTTC. Translating it yields CASSYSAGANSYEQYF.

The chain recombines TRBV9 with TRBJ2-5; D is unresolved. V gave up 7 bases and J gave up 5 bases, with 15 bases separating them. The germline CDR1 and CDR2 sequences are SGDLS and YYNGEE. The CDR3 has 13 amino acids. The CDR3 sequence: CASGPSYGETQYF. Written as DNA, the CDR3 is TGTGCCAGCGGTCCTTCCTACGGGGAGACCCAGTACTTC.

This chain links TRBV5-1 with TRBJ2-7; 9 bases agree with TRBD2. The V segment lost 1 base and the J segment 4 bases; nucleotides outside the gene matches: 9. Germline lookup yields CDR1 SGHRS and CDR2 YFSETQ. The CDR3 length is 16 residues. The CDR3 DNA sequence: TGCGCCAGCAGCTTGACAAATAGCGGGGGCGCTTACGAGCAGTACTTC. Its translation is CASSLTNSGGAYEQYF.

The rearrangement joins TRBV19 to TRBJ2-3, with D uncertain. CDR1 is LNHDA and CDR2 is SQIVND in the germline V gene (reference sequence). V lost 10 bases and J 2 bases, leaving 10 bases between the germline ends. The CDR3 is 12 residues long. CDR3 DNA sequence: TGTGCCACCAATGACTTCACAGATACGCAGTATTTT. Translating gives CATNDFTDTQYF.

In regard to this clone: The same CDR3 arises from other DNA sequences in this sample as well. The chain employs TRBV5-1 and TRBJ1-4, with D possibly TRBD1 on 5 matching bases. CDR3 length equals 15 residues. CDR1 and CDR2 from the germline V gene are SGHRS and YFSETQ. The V end was cut by 3 bases, the J end by 8 bases, with 17 bases between. The CDR3 spells CASSSSGTRDEKLFF. In nucleotides, the CDR3 is TGCGCCAGCAGCTCGTCCGGGACTAGGGACGAAAAACTGTTTTTT.

This clone has a handful of counts. The V gene is TRBV29-1, the J gene TRBJ1-1; perhaps TRBD1 as D (5 bases). Germline loops: CDR1 SQVTM, CDR2 ANQGSEA. V lost 1 base and J lost 4, with 10 bases in between. This CDR3 is built from 13 residues. CDR3 sequence reads: CSVEAQGGTEAFF. The CDR3 DNA is TGCAGCGTTGAAGCGCAGGGAGGCACTGAAGCTTTCTTT.

The chain links TRBV6-1 to TRBJ2-2, with D uncertain. Between the trimmed V and J ends, which lost 1 base and 1 base, there was a span of 10 bases. CDR1 and CDR2 (germline): MNHNS, SASEGT. The CDR3 covers 16 residues. CDR3 region: CASSEGPRGNTGELFF. The CDR3 DNA sequence: TGTGCCAGCAGTGAAGGCCCCAGAGGGAACACCGGGGAGCTGTTTTTT.

CDR3 residues: CASTQGGAGDTQYF. CDR3 bases: TGTGCCAGCACCCAAGGGGGCGCGGGAGATACGCAGTATTTT. The V gene is TRBV28, the J gene TRBJ2-3, with TRBD1 identical over 7 bases. The CDR3 loop spans 14 amino acids. Germline-derived CDR1 and CDR2 are MDHEN and SYDVKM. The V segment lost 7 bases and the J segment 5 bases; nucleotides outside the gene matches: 9.

The V call is TRBV7-2, the J call TRBJ2-7; a weak D match, TRBD2 (6 bases). This CDR3 is 14 amino acids long. In germline, CDR1 is SGHTA, CDR2 FQGNSA. Between the trimmed V and J ends, which lost 10 bases and 0 bases, there was a span of 16 bases. The CDR3 region is CATSEGRVSYEQYF. DNA for the CDR3: TGTGCCACCTCGGAGGGGCGGGTCTCCTACGAGCAGTACTTC.

The chain couples TRBV30 to TRBJ1-5; the match to TRBD1 covers 10 bases. The CDR3 covers 15 residues. CDR1 and CDR2 from the germline V gene are GTSNPN and SVGIG (reference sequence). Trimming cost V 7 bases and J 3 bases; bases outside gene matches: 9. DNA of the CDR3: TGTGCCTCACAGGCGGGACAGGGGAACAATCAGCCCCAGCATTTT. Protein product: CASQAGQGNNQPQHF.

The rearrangement joins TRBV2 to TRBJ2-6; TRBD1 might be the D (5 bases). V lost 7 bases and J 3 bases, leaving 16 bases between the germline ends. There are 16 residues in the CDR3. Looked up from germline, CDR1 is SNHLY and CDR2 is FYNNEI. CDR3 DNA: TGTGCCAGCACCCCCCTGGCACAGGTTGGGGCCAACGTCCTGACTTTC. This gives the protein CASTPLAQVGANVLTF. Full variable domain (rest looked up from reference TRBV2 and TRBJ2-6): EPEVTQTPSHQVTQMGQEVILRCVPISNHLYFYWYRQILGQKVEFLVSFYNNEISEKSEIFDDQFSVERPDGSNFTLKIRSTKLEDSAMYFCASTPLAQVGANVLTFGAGSRLTVL.

The chain recombines TRBV19 with TRBJ1-5; TRBD1 matches 9 bases. This CDR3 region has 13 residues. Germline values: CDR1 LNHDA, CDR2 SQIVND (reference sequence). Trimming cost V 11 bases and J 7 bases; bases outside gene matches: 9. The CDR3 region is CACQDRGGQPQHF. CDR3 coding DNA: TGTGCCTGCCAGGACAGGGGAGGACAGCCCCAGCATTTT. The full variable domain, its missing parts supplied by reference TRBV19 and TRBJ1-5, is DGGITQSPKYLFRKEGQNVTLSCEQNLNHDAMYWYRQDPGQGLRLIYYSQIVNDFQKGDIAEGYSVSREKKESFPLTVTSAQKNPTAFYLCACQDRGGQPQHFGDGTRLSIL.

This sequence joins TRBV6-6 and TRBJ1-5, with a weak D call TRBD1 (5 bases). Trimming removed 2 bases from V and 1 base from J, with 12 bases in between. The V gene's germline CDR1 is MNHNY and CDR2 SVGAGI (reference sequence). The CDR3 sequence is 16 residues long. The DNA for the CDR3 is TGTGCCAGCAGTTACGGGGGGAAAAAGAGCAATCAGCCCCAGCATTTT. Its protein product is CASSYGGKKSNQPQHF.

The chain joins TRBV4-3 to TRBJ1-2; 8 bases are shared with TRBD1. The germline V gene has CDR1 LGHNA and CDR2 YSLEER. The CDR3 length is 16 residues. The junction had 8 bases not matched to a gene; V was cut back by 0 bases and J by 5 bases. For the CDR3, the DNA is TGCGCCAGCAGCCAAGATGGGGCGGGACAGGCTTATGGCTACACCTTC. It specifies CASSQDGAGQAYGYTF.

This clone has just a few counts. The V gene is TRBV29-1, the J gene TRBJ2-2; TRBD2 aligns across 7 bases. V was clipped by 3 bases and J by 0 bases; unmatched bases: 4. CDR3 length: 15 residues. The germline V gene encodes CDR1 SQVTM and CDR2 ANQGSEA. The chain's CDR3 is CSVDPGGANTGELFF. CDR3 sequence (DNA): TGCAGCGTTGATCCGGGAGGAGCGAACACCGGGGAGCTGTTTTTT.

This clone was seen only a few times. CDR3 nucleotides: TGTGCCAGCAGCTTGTGGGGCCCCCTCTCCTACGAGCAGTACGTC. It yields the protein CASSLWGPLSYEQYV. This sequence joins TRBV5-6 and TRBJ2-7, with D perhaps TRBD1 (5 bases). The CDR3 is made up of 15 amino acids. V lost 1 base and J 0 bases, leaving 11 bases between the germline ends. CDR1 is SGHDT and CDR2 is YYEEEE in the germline V gene.

The chain couples TRBV6-5 to TRBJ1-1, with 10 bases identical to TRBD1. V trimming: 4 bases; J trimming: 11 bases; junction bases outside the gene matches: 13. The CDR3 spans 15 residues. CDR1 is MNHEY, CDR2 SVGAGI, per germline. Written as DNA, the CDR3 is TGTGCCAGCAGTTTCCGGACAGGGGGTGCGGTTCGTGCTTTCTTT. Protein product: CASSFRTGGAVRAFF.

The chain links TRBV14 to TRBJ2-4, with TRBD2 matching over 14 bases. The germline gives CDR1 SGHDN, CDR2 FVKESK. The junction had 6 bases not matched to a gene; V was cut back by 4 bases and J by 1 base. The CDR3 is made up of 18 amino acids. CDR3 DNA: TGTGCCAGCAGCCCGGGACTAGCGGGAGATCACGCCAAAAACATTCAGTACTTC. Amino acids: CASSPGLAGDHAKNIQYF.

The chain couples TRBV2 to TRBJ1-2; 8 bases are shared with TRBD1. Trimming took 6 bases from V and 3 from J; bases not matched to a gene: 6. The CDR3 sequence is 14 residues long. CDR1 SNHLY and CDR2 FYNNEI come from the germline V gene. The CDR3 DNA reads TGTGCCAGCAGGTACGGACAGGGAGACTATGGCTACACCTTC. Its translation: CASRYGQGDYGYTF. Full variable domain (missing parts from reference TRBV2 and TRBJ1-2): EPEVTQTPSHQVTQMGQEVILRCVPISNHLYFYWYRQILGQKVEFLVSFYNNEISEKSEIFDDQFSVERPDGSNFTLKIRSTKLEDSAMYFCASRYGQGDYGYTFGSGTRLTVV.

The chain joins TRBV6-1 to TRBJ2-4; a possible D gene is TRBD1 (5 bases). Trimming left V 0 bases short and J 15 bases short, with 18 bases between. Per germline, CDR1 MNHNS and CDR2 SASEGT. CDR3 length: 14 amino acids. CDR3 bases: TGTGCCAGCAGTGAAGCGTGGGGCCCCCTCATACCGTACTTC. Protein product: CASSEAWGPLIPYF.